This paragraph covers one TCR beta chain sequence. Its antigen remains undetermined. Within one base of it there is no much larger clone, and no base qualities were kept. TCRbeta CDR3 regions were amplified from genomic DNA using the immunoSEQ Assay, a bias-controlled multiplex PCR. The paper's data handling went like this. Within the assay, amplification of reference gene primers was used to estimate how many nucleated cells each sample contained. To quantify the absolute abundance of each unique TCRbeta CDR3 rearrangement, sequence reads were collapsed and filtered. For each sample, productive Simpson clonality was calculated as the square root of Simpson's diversity index across productive rearrangements. Imported from immuneACCESS, the table was reduced by TCRdb to in-frame sequences with V and J called. These copies leave out some clones; in studies compared against another copy, an unresolved V gene accounts for under half, and the cause of the remainder is not known. The V and J calls and clone size are taken from that table; D and trimming were inferred from the DNA. Within this sample are 150,000 to 200,000 clones, with around 80% of them counted one time only. Around 6% of the sample lies in the top ten.

The source of the sample is a study of blood T cell repertoires in COVID-19 (dated by TCRdb to between 2020 and 2021). For the wider study: Collaborator samples came from the United States, Italy and Spain and covered acute and convalescent phases of COVID-19. The samples were drawn from two sources: the first 160 participants of the ongoing ImmuneRACE study, and 1,000 to 1,500 subjects contributed by 6 global collaborators. Sample metadata almost always included a de-identified subject ID, COVID-19 status, age in years and sex. Subjects who had been exposed to COVID-19, were actively infected with it, or had recovered from it provided the deeply sampled blood TCRbeta repertoires that made up the dataset. The repertoires were released in a freely available public database meant as a resource for research on the immune response to SARS-CoV-2. The material from the prospective study consisted of cDNA or gDNA derived from T cells, B-cell-depleted T cells, or PBMCs. Where HLA class I and class II types were available, the types were taken from metadata supplied by the sample provider, not from assay-based typing.

Counted from cysteine to phenylalanine, this CDR3 has 14 amino acids. The DNA shown is the 42-base CDR3, in frame from base 1. The trim is 1 base for V and 5 bases for J, with a gap of 9 bases between the germline ends. Looking up the germline V gene yields CDR1 KGHSH and CDR2 LQKENI. What the study reported, not specific to this receptor: The quantity of clinical and demographic metadata differed by source and by participant and was supplied without curation.

Enrolling through a virtual design, the prospective study's participants ranged in age from roughly 18 to 100 years and lived across 24 United States geographic areas. To assign participants to cohorts, the prospective study relied on clinical history that participants themselves reported in a screening survey and a study questionnaire. Recovered participants in ImmuneRACE Cohort 3 were defined as having two consecutive negative NP/OP PCR tests, clearance from a healthcare professional, or resolution of symptoms. In the prospective study, whole blood, serum and a nasopharyngeal or oropharyngeal swab were collected from each participant by mobile phlebotomists. Prospective study participants could optionally give additional blood draws and questionnaires over an approximately two-month period. Before DNA extraction, prospective study blood samples were shipped either frozen or at room temperature.

Recombination linked TRBV18 to TRBJ1-5; the D gene is not confidently resolved. The clonotype originates from a man in his forties who had recovered from COVID-19. Material: PBMCs or T cells enriched from blood (not recorded which). The DNA sequence reads TGTGCCAGCTCACCACAACAAGATTATCAGCCCCAGCATTTT. It encodes CASSPQQDYQPQHF. Here the CDR3 is joined to the reference TRBV18 and TRBJ1-5 genes, and the full variable domain is: NAGVMQNPRHLVRRRGQEARLRCSPMKGHSHVYWYRQLPEEGLKFMVYLQKENIIDESGMPKERFSAEFPKEGPSILRIQQVVRGDSAAYFCASSPQQDYQPQHFGDGTRLSIL.